This passage covers 29 T cell receptor beta chains from one sample sequenced in a study of blood T cells in healthy people across ages. PCR was performed a second time for about 6 to 12 cycles using a sample-barcoded 5' primer and a J-beta primer mix. MiXCR, run by TCRdb on the 5' RACE reads, gives a single entry per CDR3 protein. This repertoire shows about 1.5 million distinct CDR3 sequences, about 45% found once; its top ten account for about 4%. The sample was blood. These receptors originate from a young woman in good health.

This chain uses TRBV10-3 with TRBJ1-5, with 7 bases identical to TRBD1. Germline V gives CDR1 ENHRY, CDR2 SYGVKD. This CDR3 comprises 12 residues. J lost 5 bases, V lost 8 bases, and 3 bases had no gene match. This chain's CDR3 is CAISTGDQPQHF. The CDR3, as DNA: TGTGCCATCTCTACAGGGGATCAGCCCCAGCATTTT.

This chain links TRBV4-1 with TRBJ1-2; TRBD1 is a possible D gene (5 bases). Deletions cut 4 bases from V and 1 base from J, with 16 bases between. The CDR3 contains 16 residues. The germline V gene has CDR1 MGHRA and CDR2 YSYEKL. The CDR3 reads CASSPPGDDLNYGYTF. Written as DNA, the CDR3 is TGCGCCAGCAGCCCCCCGGGGGACGACCTTAACTATGGCTACACCTTC.

The chain uses TRBV5-1 and TRBJ1-1; D might be TRBD1 (5 bases). Germline V lookup: CDR1 SGHRS, CDR2 YFSETQ. The CDR3 extends over 14 amino acids. Trimming removed 0 bases from V and 3 bases from J, with 9 bases in between. CDR3 protein: CASSLGGYYTEAFF. The CDR3 nucleotides are TGCGCCAGCAGCTTGGGGGGGTATTACACTGAAGCTTTCTTT.

J is TRBJ1-6 and V is TRBV4-1; a weak D match, TRBD1 (5 bases). V dropped 3 bases and J dropped 7 bases, with 13 bases sitting between them. The V gene's germline CDR1 is MGHRA and CDR2 YSYEKL. The CDR3 is 15 residues long. In DNA, the CDR3 is TGCGCCAGCAGCCAGGCCGACAGCAACAATTCACCCCTCCACTTT. This sequence encodes CASSQADSNNSPLHF.

This clonotype was counted a few times. The junction shows a germline mismatch at one end, possibly a read error. This chain uses TRBV27 with TRBJ1-2, with TRBD1 matching over 9 bases. CDR3 length equals 16 residues. Germline lookup yields CDR1 MNHEY and CDR2 SMNVEV (reference sequence). This CDR3 is CVSSFLRDRAFGGYTF. CDR3 sequence (DNA): TGTGTCAGCAGTTTCCTCCGGGACAGGGCTTTTGGAGGCTACACCTTC.

This clonotype was observed many times. J is TRBJ2-1 and V is TRBV27, with a tentative D call TRBD1 (6 bases). The CDR3 loop spans 14 amino acids. The germline V gene encodes CDR1 MNHEY and CDR2 SMNVEV (reference sequence). V lost 6 bases and J 0 bases, leaving 9 bases between the germline ends. The CDR3 DNA is TGTGCCAGCAGCACAGGGAGCTCCTACAATGAGCAGTTCTTC. Amino acids: CASSTGSSYNEQFF.

The CDR3 is CASSLRGRDRDLYF. The CDR3 nucleotides are TGTGCCAGCAGCTTAAGAGGCCGGGACAGGGACTTGTACTTC. The chain combines TRBV7-2 with TRBJ2-5, with TRBD1 identical over 9 bases. The CDR3 spans 14 residues. Trimming took 2 bases from V and 13 from J; bases not matched to a gene: 11. Per germline, CDR1 SGHTA and CDR2 FQGNSA. Full variable domain (missing parts from reference TRBV7-2 and TRBJ2-5): GAGVSQSPSNKVTEKGKDVELRCDPISGHTALYWYRQSLGQGLEFLIYFQGNSAPDKSGLPSDRFSAERTGGSVSTLTIQRTQQEDSAVYLCASSLRGRDRDLYFGPGTRLLVL.

This clonotype occurred a few times. The chain uses TRBV5-5 and TRBJ1-2; D remains ambiguous. Deletions cut 2 bases from V and 0 bases from J, with 8 bases between. This CDR3 region has 14 residues. CDR1 SGHKS and CDR2 YYEKEE come from the germline V gene (reference sequence). In nucleotides, the CDR3 is TGTGCCAGCAGCTTACGGGTTGCTAACTATGGCTACACCTTC. The encoded protein is CASSLRVANYGYTF. Based on the CDR3 plus reference TRBV5-5 and TRBJ1-2, the full variable domain is DAGVTQSPTHLIKTRGQQVTLRCSPISGHKSVSWYQQVLGQGPQFIFQYYEKEERGRGNFPDRFSARQFPNYSSELNVNALLLGDSALYLCASSLRVANYGYTFGSGTRLTVV.

Many counts were recorded for this clonotype. V gene TRBV4-1 combines with J gene TRBJ1-5; D is possibly TRBD1 (6 bases). Trimming took 5 bases from V and 6 from J, leaving 14 bases between them. Germline loops: CDR1 MGHRA, CDR2 YSYEKL. This CDR3 comprises 14 residues. CDR3 in amino acids: CASSLAGVGQPQHF. The CDR3, as DNA: TGCGCCAGCAGCTTGGCAGGGGTAGGTCAGCCCCAGCATTTT.

The V and J genes are TRBV27 and TRBJ2-3; D might be TRBD1 or TRBD2, each matching 6 bases. Germline assignment: CDR1 MNHEY and CDR2 SMNVEV (reference sequence). Trimming removed 6 bases at V and 2 bases at J, with 9 bases between. CDR3 length: 13 residues. The CDR3 region has the DNA TGTGCCAGCAGCGGGGGCCACACAGATACGCAGTATTTT. As protein: CASSGGHTDTQYF.

This clonotype was seen only a few times. The V call is TRBV6-5, the J call TRBJ1-1, with 8 bases identical to TRBD1. The CDR3 contains 14 residues. The junction had 8 bases not matched to a gene; V was cut back by 6 bases and J by 5 bases. The germline gives CDR1 MNHEY, CDR2 SVGAGI. The CDR3 DNA is TGTGCCAGCAGACCCCAGGGGGCGAGTACTGAAGCTTTCTTT. It is translated as CASRPQGASTEAFF.

The gene calls are TRBV10-3 and TRBJ2-5, with TRBD2 matching 7 bases. The J segment lost 1 base and the V segment lost 0 bases, leaving 2 bases of the junction unmatched. The CDR3 is 15 residues long. Germline V gene sequence: CDR1 ENHRY, CDR2 SYGVKD. DNA for the CDR3: TGTGCCATCAGTGAGTCTGGCGGGGGCCAAGAGACCCAGTACTTC. This gives the protein CAISESGGGQETQYF.

The chain joins TRBV29-1 to TRBJ1-1; D not certain. CDR3 length: 14 residues. Germline loops: CDR1 SQVTM, CDR2 ANQGSEA. Trimming left V 4 bases short and J 0 bases short, with 12 bases between. For the CDR3, the DNA is TGCAGCGTTGGAGTGGGTTCAGTGAACACTGAAGCTTTCTTT. Translated: CSVGVGSVNTEAFF.

This clonotype was detected a few times. This chain connects TRBV7-2 to TRBJ2-7; 10 bases map to TRBD2. This CDR3 has 15 amino acids. The trim removed 6 bases at V and 4 bases at J, leaving 9 bases unmatched. Germline V gene lookup returns CDR1 SGHTA and CDR2 FQGNSA. CDR3 bases: TGTGCCAGCAGGCCAATTCCGGGACTAGCGTACGAGCAGTACTTC. Amino acid sequence: CASRPIPGLAYEQYF.

The rearrangement links TRBV27 to TRBJ2-7, with TRBD2 identical over 7 bases. V was clipped by 11 bases and J by 3 bases; unmatched bases: 16. CDR1 and CDR2 from the germline V gene are MNHEY and SMNVEV (reference sequence). The CDR3 covers 15 residues. As DNA, the CDR3 is TGTGCCGGCACCCTCGGCCCGGGACTAATCTACGAGCAGTACTTC. Amino acid sequence: CAGTLGPGLIYEQYF.

CDR3: CASSGPGTGSEKLFF. The CDR3 nucleotides read TGTGCCAGCAGCGGTCCCGGGACAGGGTCTGAAAAACTGTTTTTT. The gene calls are TRBV3-1 and TRBJ1-4; 9 bases are shared with TRBD1. Germline trimming cut 5 bases from V and 7 bases from J; bases unmatched to any gene: 8. CDR3 size: 15 residues. Germline CDR1 and CDR2: LGHDT and YNNKEL (reference sequence).

The chain combines TRBV7-2 with TRBJ2-7, with TRBD2 as a possible D gene (6 bases). Per the germline V gene, CDR1 is SGHTA and CDR2 is FQGNSA. Between the trimmed V and J ends, which lost 1 base and 4 bases, there was a span of 14 bases. The CDR3 has 15 amino acids. This chain's CDR3 is CASSLGPGVFYEQYF. The CDR3, as DNA: TGTGCCAGCAGCTTAGGACCGGGAGTTTTTTACGAGCAGTACTTC.

The chain links TRBV7-2 to TRBJ1-1; D gene ambiguous. Looked up from germline, CDR1 is SGHTA and CDR2 is FQGNSA. Deletions cut 5 bases from V and 4 bases from J, with 17 bases between. The CDR3 has 15 amino acids. The CDR3 coding sequence is TGTGCCAGCAGCCCCCGGTTTTCCGGCGCCACTGAAGCTTTCTTT. As protein: CASSPRFSGATEAFF. The complete variable domain, with remaining parts taken from reference TRBV7-2 and TRBJ1-1, reads GAGVSQSPSNKVTEKGKDVELRCDPISGHTALYWYRQSLGQGLEFLIYFQGNSAPDKSGLPSDRFSAERTGGSVSTLTIQRTQQEDSAVYLCASSPRFSGATEAFFGQGTRLTVV.

This clonotype has a handful of counts. This rearrangement joins TRBV25-1 to TRBJ1-2; possible D gene TRBD1, 6 bases. Trimming took off 8 bases at V and 4 bases at J, with 23 bases between the two ends. The CDR3 loop spans 16 amino acids. Germline lookup yields CDR1 MGHDK and CDR2 SYGVNS. The CDR3 DNA reads TGTGCCAGCTCCGCCCCGAGGGGGGGATGGGGCTATGGCTACACCTTC. Protein: CASSAPRGGWGYGYTF.

This clonotype was detected ten times or more. This chain uses TRBV18 with TRBJ2-1; D gene ambiguous. The CDR3 covers 12 residues. V was pared by 8 bases and J by 5 bases, with 10 bases between. Germline-derived CDR1 and CDR2 are KGHSH and LQKENI. The chain's CDR3 is CASSPLDNEQFF. The CDR3 region has the DNA TGTGCCAGCAGTCCTCTTGACAATGAGCAGTTCTTC. Full variable domain (remainder filled in from reference TRBV18 and TRBJ2-1): NAGVMQNPRHLVRRRGQEARLRCSPMKGHSHVYWYRQLPEEGLKFMVYLQKENIIDESGMPKERFSAEFPKEGPSILRIQQVVRGDSAAYFCASSPLDNEQFFGPGTRLTVL.

This clonotype was counted a few times. The J gene is TRBJ1-2, the V gene TRBV27, with a weak D call TRBD1 (6 bases). This CDR3 comprises 13 residues. V dropped 5 bases and J dropped 5 bases, with 12 bases sitting between them. Germline CDR1 is MNHEY and CDR2 is SMNVEV (reference sequence). The CDR3 is CASSTNRAYGYTF. DNA of the CDR3: TGTGCCAGCAGTACCAACAGGGCGTATGGCTACACCTTC.

CDR3 residues: CASSFGAGASYEQYF. The CDR3 DNA reads TGTGCCAGCAGTTTTGGGGCAGGGGCATCCTACGAGCAGTACTTC. The V gene is TRBV27, the J gene TRBJ2-7; D perhaps matches TRBD1 (6 bases). Trimming pared 3 bases from V and 1 base from J, leaving 13 bases between. The germline CDR1 and CDR2 sequences are MNHEY and SMNVEV (reference sequence). This CDR3 is built from 15 residues.

This sequence joins TRBV6-1 and TRBJ2-5, with 15 nucleotides matching TRBD2. The J call is doubtful: the DNA matches TRBJ2-7 better. CDR1 and CDR2 from the germline V gene are MNHNS and SASEGT. The CDR3 is made up of 18 amino acids. CDR3 loop: CASSHGLAGGPSIYEQYF. In DNA, the CDR3 is TGTGCCAGCAGTCATGGACTAGCGGGAGGGCCATCGATCTACGAGCAGTACTTC.

This clonotype turned up a few times. This chain uses TRBV28 with TRBJ2-5; possibly TRBD2 for D (7 bases). This CDR3 has 16 amino acids. Germline V gene sequence: CDR1 MDHEN, CDR2 SYDVKM. The V gene lost 6 bases and the J gene lost 5 bases, with 22 bases spanning the gap. CDR3 nucleotides: TGTGCCAGCAGGCAAATTGGGGGGGCTTTGGGGGAGACCCAGTACTTC. Translation gives CASRQIGGALGETQYF.

This clonotype was seen a few times. The chain is built from TRBV4-1 and TRBJ2-7, with a possible D match to TRBD1 (6 bases). V was cut by 3 bases and J by 4 bases, with 16 bases left in between. The CDR3 loop spans 15 amino acids. The germline V gene encodes CDR1 MGHRA and CDR2 YSYEKL. As DNA, the CDR3 is TGCGCCAGCAGCCACCAACAGGGTCGGAGTTACGAGCAGTACTTC. Translated, it gives CASSHQQGRSYEQYF.

The V and J genes are TRBV6-2 or TRBV6-3 and TRBJ2-1; TRBD2 aligns across 8 bases. Germline loops: CDR1 MNHEY, CDR2 SVGEGT. V lost 2 bases to trimming and J lost 0 bases; unmatched junction nucleotides: 18. The CDR3 has 21 residues. This chain's CDR3 is CASSYLVGTSGIRSSYNEQFF. The DNA for the CDR3 is TGTGCCAGCAGTTACCTGGTCGGGACTAGTGGGATCCGGAGCTCCTACAATGAGCAGTTCTTC.

V gene TRBV20-1 combines with J gene TRBJ1-1; D is unresolved. There are 10 residues in the CDR3. The V gene lost 7 bases and the J gene lost 4 bases, with 7 bases spanning the gap. In germline, CDR1 is DFQATT, CDR2 SNEGSKA (reference sequence). The CDR3 bases are TGCAGTGGCCAAGGCACTGAAGCTTTCTTT. Protein: CSGQGTEAFF.

The table lists this clonotype with a few counts. This sequence joins TRBV28 and TRBJ1-4; D is uncertain. Trimming pared 4 bases from V and 7 bases from J, leaving 13 bases between. CDR1 MDHEN and CDR2 SYDVKM come from the germline V gene. The CDR3 spans 14 residues. CDR3 sequence (DNA): TGTGCCAGCAGTTCGAGAGGTAGTGGTGAAAAACTGTTTTTT. It is translated as CASSSRGSGEKLFF. Using reference TRBV28 and TRBJ1-4 for the parts outside the CDR3, the full variable domain is DVKVTQSSRYLVKRTGEKVFLECVQDMDHENMFWYRQDPGLGLRLIYFSYDVKMKEKGDIPEGYSVSREKKERFSLILESASTNQTSMYLCASSSRGSGEKLFFGSGTQLSVL.

This clonotype was seen only a few times. This rearrangement joins TRBV4-3 to TRBJ2-5, with 8 bases fitting TRBD1. The CDR3 is 17 amino acids. CDR1 is LGHNA, CDR2 YSLEER, per germline. The trim removed 1 base at V and 6 bases at J, leaving 13 bases unmatched. CDR3 in amino acids: CASSQVSSGTGHQTQYF. The CDR3 nucleotides read TGCGCCAGCAGCCAAGTCTCCTCCGGGACAGGTCACCAGACCCAGTACTTC.